A single sample is the source of the 9 T cell receptor beta chains below, sequenced in a study of shared clonotypes between healthy human individuals. Terminally differentiated effector memory CD45RA+ cells were excluded from the naive CD8 cells, which were CD45RO-negative and positively selected for CCR7. TCRdb keeps only in-frame clones here, not all; method: immunoSEQ multiplex PCR. The table lists about 2 million clones, around 96% of them singletons, with 0.9% to 1.5% in the top ten. Sequencing was carried out using naive CD8+ T cells sorted from blood. The receptors come from a man between 18 and 35 years old in good health.

This clone was seen a few times. V gene TRBV2 combines with J gene TRBJ2-7; D possibly corresponds to TRBD1 (6 bases). The V gene lost 6 bases and the J gene lost 6 bases, with 12 bases spanning the gap. CDR1 is SNHLY, CDR2 FYNNEI, per germline. The CDR3 contains 12 residues. The CDR3 reads CASRQGTPEQYF. For the CDR3, the DNA is TGTGCCAGCAGACAAGGGACACCCGAGCAGTACTTC.

As regards this clone: The same CDR3 also results from other DNA sequences found in this sample. The chain carries TRBV27 and TRBJ1-2, with a weak D call TRBD1 (6 bases). This CDR3 region has 13 residues. V gave up 4 bases and J gave up 4 bases, with 10 bases separating them. Germline CDR1 reads MNHEY; CDR2 reads SMNVEV (reference sequence). The CDR3 nucleotides read TGTGCCAGCAGTTCCAGGGGAGCCTATGGCTACACCTTC. Protein: CASSSRGAYGYTF.

J is TRBJ2-2 and V is TRBV5-4; 16 bases agree with TRBD2. Trimming at V came to 4 bases and at J to 4 bases, leaving 10 bases not matched to a gene. The CDR3 has 19 amino acids. CDR1 is SGHNT, CDR2 YYREEE, per germline (reference sequence). CDR3 sequence: CASSPPGTSGRAATGELFF. The CDR3 DNA sequence: TGTGCCAGCAGCCCTCCAGGGACTAGCGGGAGGGCCGCCACCGGGGAGCTGTTTTTT.

The chain is built from TRBV27 and TRBJ1-4, with 10 bases aligning to TRBD1. The trim removed 6 bases at V and 8 bases at J, leaving 9 bases unmatched. Germline-derived CDR1 and CDR2 are MNHEY and SMNVEV (reference sequence). The CDR3 has 15 amino acids. CDR3 sequence: CASSQTGGMEEKLFF. The DNA for the CDR3 is TGTGCCAGCAGCCAGACAGGGGGCATGGAGGAAAAACTGTTTTTT. Full variable domain (remainder filled in from reference TRBV27 and TRBJ1-4): EAQVTQNPRYLITVTGKKLTVTCSQNMNHEYMSWYRQDPGLGLRQIYYSMNVEVTDKGDVPEGYKVSRKEKRNFPLILESPSPNQTSLYFCASSQTGGMEEKLFFGSGTQLSVL.

The chain couples TRBV18 to TRBJ1-2; tentatively, D is TRBD1 (6 bases). This CDR3 region has 16 residues. V gave up 0 bases and J gave up 4 bases, with 15 bases separating them. Germline-derived CDR1 and CDR2 are KGHSH and LQKENI. The CDR3 region is CASSPPDYRASYGYTF. CDR3 in DNA: TGTGCCAGCTCACCACCAGACTACAGGGCTTCCTATGGCTACACCTTC.

The chain combines TRBV7-3 with TRBJ2-3, with 9 bases matching TRBD2. CDR3 length: 17 amino acids. The germline CDR1 and CDR2 sequences are SGHTA and FQGTGA. V trimming: 5 bases; J trimming: 2 bases; junction bases outside the gene matches: 11. The CDR3 loop is CASSPHPLAGDTDTQYF. CDR3 nucleotide sequence: TGTGCCAGCAGCCCCCACCCTTTAGCGGGGGACACAGATACGCAGTATTTT.

This chain uses TRBV7-9 with TRBJ2-2; D may be TRBD1 or TRBD2 (5 bases each). The V end lost 5 bases, the J end lost 4 bases, and 14 bases lay between the germline ends. Germline CDR1 SEHNR, CDR2 FQNEAQ (reference sequence). This CDR3 region has 15 residues. The CDR3 DNA reads as TGTGCCAGCAGCCCCCTTGGGGGTAGCACCGGGGAGCTGTTTTTT. It is translated as CASSPLGGSTGELFF.

The rearrangement links TRBV7-9 to TRBJ1-1; D is unclear. The germline V gene encodes CDR1 SEHNR and CDR2 FQNEAQ (reference sequence). The CDR3 has 12 amino acids. The V end was cut by 1 base, the J end by 6 bases, with 6 bases between. The CDR3 DNA reads TGTGCCAGCAGCTTAGTCCAGGCTGAAGCTTTCTTT. Its protein product is CASSLVQAEAFF.

This chain uses TRBV13 with TRBJ1-2, with D possibly matching TRBD1 (6 bases). Per germline, CDR1 PRHDT and CDR2 FYEKMQ (reference sequence). Trimming shortened V by 0 bases and J by 4 bases, and 15 bases separated the two germline ends. The CDR3 consists of 16 residues. CDR3 nucleotide sequence: TGTGCCAGCAGCTTAGGACAGGGCGTAGGCGGCTATGGCTACACCTTC. Its protein is CASSLGQGVGGYGYTF.